The clone carrying this TCR beta chain was observed a single time. Other DNA sequences in the sample encode the same CDR3. Deletions cut 3 bases from V and 1 base from J, with 11 bases between. Germline assignment: CDR1 SGHRS and CDR2 YFSETQ. The CDR3 contains 14 residues. This sample was included in a study of blood T cell repertoires in COVID-19. Measured with immunoSEQ multiplex PCR; TCRdb has only the in-frame clones, and not every one. The sample contains around 150,000 clones, 90% of which appear only once. The TCR originated in a man aged 55-75 years with active or convalescent COVID-19. The chain carries TRBV5-1 and TRBJ2-7; weak D call: TRBD1 (6 bases). Sequencing used peripheral blood. This CDR3 reads CASSSGTSSYEQYF. The CDR3 DNA is TGCGCCAGCAGCTCCGGGACATCTTCCTACGAGCAGTACTTC.